A selection of T cell receptor beta chains follows, all from one sample in a study of cytomegalovirus exposure and HLA in healthy donors. Libraries were prepared by immunoSEQ multiplex PCR; TCRdb keeps only in-frame clonotypes and omits some of them. The table has roughly 150,000 clones, 75% seen once. The material sequenced was PBMCs. The source is a woman between 50 and 59 years old in good health and CMV-seropositive. CDR3s include the opening cysteine and the closing phenylalanine or tryptophan. D genes are given only for firm matches. Expanded clones are given a class, and other clones once, few, many or no size at all.

abundance: .; d_gene: .; v_gene: TRBV4-1; j_gene: TRBJ2-2; CDR3aa: CASSQRDLGGELFF; CDR3nt: TGCGCCAGCAGCCAACGGGATTTGGGAGGGGAGCTGTTTTTT
abundance: .; d_gene: .; v_gene: TRBV7-9; j_gene: TRBJ2-5; CDR3aa: CASSLGTREETQYF; CDR3nt: TGTGCCAGCAGTTTAGGGACCCGGGAGGAGACCCAGTACTTC
abundance: .; d_gene: TRBD1; v_gene: TRBV5-1; j_gene: TRBJ1-2; CDR3aa: CASNSGQGVDYGYTF; CDR3nt: TGCGCCAGCAACTCGGGACAGGGGGTTGACTATGGCTACACCTTC
abundance: .; d_gene: .; v_gene: TRBV7-9; j_gene: TRBJ1-2; CDR3aa: CASSWDMCGYTF; CDR3nt: TGTGCCAGCAGCTGGGACATGTGTGGCTACACCTTC
abundance: few; d_gene: TRBD1; v_gene: TRBV5-6; j_gene: TRBJ2-4; CDR3aa: CASSLTSGQGGNIQYF; CDR3nt: TGTGCCAGCAGCTTGACCTCGGGACAGGGGGGAAACATTCAGTACTTC
abundance: .; d_gene: .; v_gene: TRBV6-1; j_gene: TRBJ2-3; CDR3aa: CASSVRGPDTQYF; CDR3nt: TGTGCCAGCAGTGTCAGGGGCCCAGATACGCAGTATTTT
abundance: few; d_gene: TRBD1; v_gene: TRBV4-1; j_gene: TRBJ1-5; CDR3aa: CASSPETGDQPQHF; CDR3nt: TGCGCCAGCAGCCCCGAGACAGGGGATCAGCCCCAGCATTTT
abundance: .; d_gene: TRBD2; v_gene: TRBV5-1; j_gene: TRBJ2-1; CDR3aa: CASSYASGGCVF; CDR3nt: TGCGCCAGCAGCTATGCTAGCGGGGGATGCGTCTTC
abundance: .; d_gene: TRBD2; v_gene: TRBV7-2; j_gene: TRBJ2-1; CDR3aa: CASSLGRGGSSYNEQFF; CDR3nt: TGTGCCAGCAGTTTGGGGCGGGGGGGTAGCTCCTACAATGAGCAGTTCTTC
abundance: few; d_gene: TRBD1; v_gene: TRBV6-4; j_gene: TRBJ2-7; CDR3aa: CARVGTGVCHEQYF; CDR3nt: TGTGCCAGAGTAGGGACAGGGGTTTGCCACGAGCAGTACTTC
abundance: .; d_gene: .; v_gene: TRBV9; j_gene: TRBJ1-2; CDR3aa: CASSVDRNRGYTF; CDR3nt: TGTGCCAGCAGCGTAGACAGAAACAGGGGCTACACCTTC
abundance: .; d_gene: .; v_gene: TRBV5-1; j_gene: TRBJ1-3; CDR3aa: CASSLIGGLSGNTIYF; CDR3nt: TGCGCCAGCAGCTTGATTGGCGGGCTCTCTGGAAACACCATATATTTT
abundance: few; d_gene: TRBD1; v_gene: TRBV2; j_gene: TRBJ1-1; CDR3aa: CASNPTGANTEAFF; CDR3nt: TGTGCCAGCAACCCGACAGGGGCGAACACTGAAGCTTTCTTT
abundance: .; d_gene: .; v_gene: TRBV29-1; j_gene: TRBJ2-5; CDR3aa: CSVVGEWKTQYF; CDR3nt: TGCAGCGTTGTTGGGGAGTGGAAGACCCAGTACTTC
abundance: .; d_gene: .; v_gene: TRBV30; j_gene: TRBJ2-3; CDR3aa: CAWSPAGFRVDTQYF; CDR3nt: TGTGCCTGGTCCCCCGCGGGGTTCCGTGTAGATACGCAGTATTTT
abundance: .; d_gene: .; v_gene: TRBV5-6; j_gene: TRBJ2-3; CDR3aa: CASSLLAMSTDTQYF; CDR3nt: TGTGCCAGCAGCTTACTAGCAATGAGCACAGATACGCAGTATTTT
abundance: once; d_gene: .; v_gene: TRBV5-3; j_gene: TRBJ1-5; CDR3aa: CARSLCVTSYGNQPQHF; CDR3nt: TGTGCCAGAAGCTTGTGTGTGACATCTTATGGAAATCAGCCCCAGCATTTT
abundance: .; d_gene: .; v_gene: TRBV30; j_gene: TRBJ1-5; CDR3aa: CAWSLTDSNQPQHF; CDR3nt: TGTGCCTGGAGTTTGACAGATAGCAATCAGCCCCAGCATTTT
abundance: .; d_gene: TRBD1; v_gene: TRBV11-2; j_gene: TRBJ2-7; CDR3aa: CASSLGGDRVTYEQYF; CDR3nt: TGTGCCAGCAGCTTAGGAGGGGACAGGGTTACGTACGAGCAGTACTTC
abundance: .; d_gene: .; v_gene: TRBV19; j_gene: TRBJ2-7; CDR3aa: CASKDSRASYEQYF; CDR3nt: TGTGCCAGTAAAGACTCCAGGGCCTCCTACGAGCAGTACTTC
abundance: few; d_gene: TRBD2; v_gene: TRBV7-3; j_gene: TRBJ2-3; CDR3aa: CASSRTSGAGSGTQYF; CDR3nt: TGTGCCAGCAGCCGGACTAGCGGGGCGGGGTCAGGTACGCAGTATTTT
abundance: few; d_gene: .; v_gene: TRBV10-2; j_gene: TRBJ2-3; CDR3aa: CASNDRSSTDTQYF; CDR3nt: TGCGCCAGCAACGACAGGAGTAGCACAGATACGCAGTATTTT
abundance: .; d_gene: .; v_gene: TRBV10-3; j_gene: TRBJ2-1; CDR3aa: CAITLSPEQVGNEQFF; CDR3nt: TGTGCCATCACCTTATCCCCGGAACAGGTAGGCAATGAGCAGTTCTTC
abundance: .; d_gene: .; v_gene: TRBV10-3; j_gene: TRBJ1-3; CDR3aa: CASGDFSGNTIYF; CDR3nt: TGTGCCAGCGGGGACTTCTCCGGAAACACCATATATTTT
abundance: once; d_gene: .; v_gene: TRBV6-5; j_gene: TRBJ1-2; CDR3aa: CASLDRGYGYTF; CDR3nt: TGTGCCAGCCTCGACCGGGGCTATGGCTACACCTTC
abundance: .; d_gene: .; v_gene: TRBV2; j_gene: TRBJ2-4; CDR3aa: CASSELEAKNIQYF; CDR3nt: TGTGCCAGCAGTGAATTAGAGGCCAAAAACATTCAGTACTTC
abundance: .; d_gene: .; v_gene: TRBV7-2; j_gene: TRBJ1-2; CDR3aa: CASSFETAYTF; CDR3nt: TGTGCCAGCAGCTTCGAGACAGCCTACACCTTC
abundance: .; d_gene: TRBD2; v_gene: TRBV10-3; j_gene: TRBJ2-7; CDR3aa: CAIMASGVYEQYF; CDR3nt: TGTGCCATCATGGCTAGCGGGGTCTACGAGCAGTACTTC
abundance: .; d_gene: .; v_gene: TRBV21-1; j_gene: TRBJ1-5; CDR3aa: CASSKAGEQPQHF; CDR3nt: TGTGCCAGCAGCAAAGCAGGGGAACAGCCCCAGCATTTT
abundance: .; d_gene: .; v_gene: TRBV6-6; j_gene: TRBJ2-2; CDR3aa: CASSYITGPGELFF; CDR3nt: TGTGCCAGCAGTTACATTACAGGGCCCGGGGAGCTGTTTTTT
abundance: .; d_gene: .; v_gene: TRBV7-9; j_gene: TRBJ2-1; CDR3aa: CASNQIPNREQFF; CDR3nt: TGTGCCAGCAACCAGATTCCCAACAGGGAGCAGTTCTTC
abundance: .; d_gene: TRBD1; v_gene: TRBV5-6; j_gene: TRBJ1-2; CDR3aa: CASRNLGQDHGYPF; CDR3nt: TGTGCCAGCAGAAACTTAGGACAGGACCATGGCTACCCCTTC
abundance: .; d_gene: .; v_gene: TRBV5-1; j_gene: TRBJ1-1; CDR3aa: CASSVDTMNTEAFF; CDR3nt: TGCGCCAGCAGCGTGGACACCATGAACACTGAAGCTTTCTTT
abundance: .; d_gene: .; v_gene: TRBV7-9; j_gene: TRBJ2-1; CDR3aa: CASSFLIASDEQFF; CDR3nt: TGTGCCAGCAGCTTTTTGATAGCTTCTGATGAGCAGTTCTTC
abundance: .; d_gene: .; v_gene: TRBV5-1; j_gene: TRBJ1-2; CDR3aa: CASSLADGGVDGYTF; CDR3nt: TGCGCCAGCAGCTTGGCCGACGGGGGAGTTGATGGCTACACCTTC
abundance: few; d_gene: .; v_gene: TRBV5-5; j_gene: TRBJ1-1; CDR3aa: CASSLARSNTEAFF; CDR3nt: TGTGCCAGCAGCTTGGCCCGGTCGAACACTGAAGCTTTCTTT